This entry lists 20 T cell receptor beta chains sequenced from one sample in a study of blood T cell repertoires in COVID-19. TCRdb's copy holds only in-frame clones and misses some; the assay was immunoSEQ multiplex PCR. This repertoire shows some 290,000 clones, 85% to 90% found once; its top ten account for 11%. The sample taken for sequencing was peripheral blood. These receptor sequences come from a woman in her 30s with COVID-19, enrolled during active disease.

J is TRBJ1-2 and V is TRBV7-9; D is ambiguous. V gave up 6 bases and J gave up 2 bases, with 22 bases separating them. This CDR3 has 17 residues. The germline CDR1 and CDR2 sequences are SEHNR and FQNEAQ (reference sequence). The CDR3 spells CASRPSSNRPRNYGYTF. CDR3 nucleotide sequence: TGTGCCAGCAGACCATCTTCTAATCGACCCAGGAACTATGGCTACACCTTC. The whole variable domain, remainder taken from reference TRBV7-9 and TRBJ1-2, is DTGVSQNPRHKITKRGQNVTFRCDPISEHNRLYWYRQTLGQGPEFLTYFQNEAQLEKSRLLSDRFSAERPKGSFSTLEIQRTEQGDSAMYLCASRPSSNRPRNYGYTFGSGTRLTVV.

This rearrangement joins TRBV28 to TRBJ1-2; D is possibly TRBD1 (6 bases). V lost 6 bases to trimming and J lost 3 bases, with 11 bases between them. In germline, CDR1 is MDHEN, CDR2 SYDVKM. CDR3 length equals 13 residues. The CDR3 here is CASRSSGDYGYTF. In nucleotides, the CDR3 is TGTGCCAGCAGATCTTCAGGGGACTATGGCTACACCTTC.

This clone appeared once. J is TRBJ1-4 and V is TRBV4-1; D is undetermined. Trimming took 4 bases from V and 4 from J, leaving 10 bases between them. The CDR3 spans 14 residues. Germline loops: CDR1 MGHRA, CDR2 YSYEKL. In DNA form, the CDR3 reads TGCGCCAGCAGCCCCCCCGTCCTTAATGAAAAACTGTTTTTT. Its protein product is CASSPPVLNEKLFF.

To note about this clone: Other nucleotide sequences from this sample produce the same CDR3. The CDR3 spells CASSLDRAYGYTF. DNA of the CDR3: TGTGCCAGCAGCCTGGACAGGGCCTATGGCTACACCTTC. This chain uses TRBV5-4 with TRBJ1-2, with 8 bases matching TRBD1. Trimming took 4 bases from V and 4 from J; bases not matched to a gene: 3. The CDR3 is 13 residues long. CDR1 and CDR2 from the germline V gene are SGHNT and YYREEE (reference sequence).

The V call is TRBV6-5, the J call TRBJ2-7; tentative D call: TRBD1 (6 bases). Germline CDR1 and CDR2: MNHEY and SVGAGI. The length of the CDR3 is 16 residues. The V and J ends lost 4 bases and 2 bases respectively, with 18 bases between them. The CDR3 DNA follows: TGTGCCAGCAGTTTCAGGGGCCGGACCAAGACCTACGAGCAGTACTTC. Protein: CASSFRGRTKTYEQYF.

The chain combines TRBV19 with TRBJ2-1; a possible D gene is TRBD2 (7 bases). Germline lookup yields CDR1 LNHDA and CDR2 SQIVND (reference sequence). V was cut by 7 bases and J by 4 bases, with 17 bases left in between. This CDR3 is built from 15 residues. The CDR3 nucleotides are TGTGCCAGTATCCCCAACGCGGGGGCGTACAATGAGCAGTTCTTC. Translation: CASIPNAGAYNEQFF.

In its sample, this clone was seen a few times. The rearrangement uses TRBV9 and TRBJ2-3, with TRBD2 identical over 10 bases. The length of the CDR3 is 20 residues. After removal of 0 bases from V and 3 bases from J, the junction contained 16 bases not matched to a gene. From germline, CDR1 is SGDLS and CDR2 YYNGEE. The CDR3 DNA is TGTGCCAGCAGCGTAGATCGAACGAGGGCCAGCGGGGGGGCGACAGATACGCAGTATTTT. This encodes CASSVDRTRASGGATDTQYF.

In DNA, the CDR3 is TGTGCCAGCAGTTTATCGGGGGGGCGGAGGACTGAAGCTTTCTTT. Amino acids: CASSLSGGRRTEAFF. This sequence joins TRBV27 and TRBJ1-1; D might be TRBD1 (6 bases). This CDR3 is 15 amino acids long. V was pared by 0 bases and J by 5 bases, with 13 bases between. Germline V gives CDR1 MNHEY, CDR2 SMNVEV (reference sequence).

This clone was seen just once. The chain employs TRBV25-1 and TRBJ1-2; 7 bases are a match to TRBD1. CDR1 is MGHDK and CDR2 is SYGVNS in the germline V gene. The ends lost 8 bases at V and 5 bases at J; junction bases unmatched: 14. The CDR3 totals 15 residues. The CDR3 is CASSIVQGSRYGYTF. The CDR3 nucleotides are TGTGCCAGCTCGATCGTACAGGGGAGTAGGTATGGCTACACCTTC.

The V and J genes are TRBV30 and TRBJ1-1; 7 nucleotides agree with TRBD1. Germline CDR1 and CDR2: GTSNPN and SVGIG (reference sequence). The trim removed 5 bases at V and 5 bases at J, leaving 8 bases unmatched. The CDR3 covers 13 residues. CDR3 region: CAWDRVSRTEAFF. For the CDR3, the DNA is TGTGCCTGGGACAGGGTGAGTCGGACTGAAGCTTTCTTT.

The chain employs TRBV6-5 and TRBJ1-2, with TRBD1 matching over 7 bases. This CDR3 spans 13 amino acids. Germline CDR1 MNHEY, CDR2 SVGAGI. Unmatched junction bases numbered 6, after V lost 6 bases and J lost 5 bases. The chain's CDR3 is CASRDTGVYGYTF. The CDR3 region has the DNA TGTGCCAGCAGAGACACAGGGGTTTATGGCTACACCTTC.

Only one count was recorded for this clone. The genes are TRBV19 and TRBJ1-2, with TRBD1 as a possible D gene (6 bases). V gave up 6 bases and J gave up 2 bases, with 19 bases separating them. CDR3 length: 16 amino acids. Germline assignment: CDR1 LNHDA and CDR2 SQIVND (reference sequence). CDR3 nucleotides: TGTGCCAGTAGCGGCACCATCTACAGGGAAAACTATGGCTACACCTTC. Its protein is CASSGTIYRENYGYTF.

This sequence joins TRBV6-5 and TRBJ1-5; no firm D call. V shed 2 bases and J shed 3 bases, with 5 bases lying between them. This CDR3 has 13 amino acids. CDR1 and CDR2 (germline): MNHEY, SVGAGI. The CDR3 protein is CASSYTINQPQHF. The DNA for the CDR3 is TGTGCCAGCAGTTACACAATCAATCAGCCCCAGCATTTT.

The chain recombines TRBV7-9 with TRBJ1-2; 8 nucleotides line up with TRBD1. Germline V gene data show CDR1 as SEHNR and CDR2 as FQNEAQ (reference sequence). The CDR3 has 16 residues. V gave up 5 bases and J gave up 1 base; unmatched junction bases: 9. In DNA form, the CDR3 reads TGTGCCAGCAGCCCGAAGGCAGGGGGCCATAACTATGGCTACACCTTC. This sequence encodes CASSPKAGGHNYGYTF.

J is TRBJ1-1 and V is TRBV18; 7 nucleotides match TRBD1. The V gene's germline CDR1 is KGHSH and CDR2 LQKENI. The ends lost 6 bases at V and 0 bases at J; junction bases unmatched: 4. CDR3 length equals 14 residues. The chain's CDR3 is CASSPTGMNTEAFF. The DNA for the CDR3 is TGTGCCAGCTCGCCGACAGGGATGAACACTGAAGCTTTCTTT.

The chain links TRBV19 to TRBJ1-5, with 7 bases fitting TRBD1. The CDR3 is 13 residues long. The V and J ends lost 7 bases and 7 bases, in that order; junction bases with no gene match: 7. Germline CDR1 reads LNHDA; CDR2 reads SQIVND (reference sequence). Written as DNA, the CDR3 is TGTGCCAGTAACAGGGGAGGCGGCCAGCCCCAGCATTTT. Translation: CASNRGGGQPQHF.

This chain joins TRBV5-6 and TRBJ1-1; TRBD1 is a possible D gene (5 bases). Germline V gene data show CDR1 as SGHDT and CDR2 as YYEEEE. CDR3 length: 14 amino acids. V dropped 2 bases and J dropped 1 base, with 9 bases sitting between them. The CDR3 coding sequence is TGTGCCAGCAGCTTAGGGGAGGGGAACACTGAAGCTTTCTTT. It specifies CASSLGEGNTEAFF.

V usage is TRBV2 and J usage is TRBJ2-4; possible D gene TRBD1, 5 bases. The CDR3 consists of 15 residues. Trimming pared 9 bases from V and 0 bases from J, leaving 15 bases between. Germline CDR1 reads SNHLY; CDR2 reads FYNNEI. Here the CDR3 reads CASRTRALAKNIQYF. CDR3 sequence (DNA): TGTGCCAGTCGAACCAGGGCCCTAGCCAAAAACATTCAGTACTTC.

The chain employs TRBV19 and TRBJ2-3; D remains ambiguous. V lost 5 bases, J lost 7 bases, and 10 bases lay in between. Germline V lookup: CDR1 LNHDA, CDR2 SQIVND (reference sequence). The CDR3 totals 12 residues. The CDR3 spells CASSQIAYTQYF. DNA for the CDR3: TGTGCCAGTAGTCAGATAGCATATACGCAGTATTTT. The full variable domain, in which reference TRBV19 and TRBJ2-3 provide the parts outside the CDR3, is DGGITQSPKYLFRKEGQNVTLSCEQNLNHDAMYWYRQDPGQGLRLIYYSQIVNDFQKGDIAEGYSVSREKKESFPLTVTSAQKNPTAFYLCASSQIAYTQYFGPGTRLTVL.

V and J are TRBV9 and TRBJ1-1, with D maybe TRBD1 (6 bases). The CDR3 has 13 residues. Trimming pared 0 bases from V and 6 bases from J, leaving 9 bases between. Germline-derived CDR1 and CDR2 are SGDLS and YYNGEE. CDR3 region: CASSVARGSEAFF. CDR3 coding DNA: TGTGCCAGCAGCGTAGCCAGGGGATCTGAAGCTTTCTTT.